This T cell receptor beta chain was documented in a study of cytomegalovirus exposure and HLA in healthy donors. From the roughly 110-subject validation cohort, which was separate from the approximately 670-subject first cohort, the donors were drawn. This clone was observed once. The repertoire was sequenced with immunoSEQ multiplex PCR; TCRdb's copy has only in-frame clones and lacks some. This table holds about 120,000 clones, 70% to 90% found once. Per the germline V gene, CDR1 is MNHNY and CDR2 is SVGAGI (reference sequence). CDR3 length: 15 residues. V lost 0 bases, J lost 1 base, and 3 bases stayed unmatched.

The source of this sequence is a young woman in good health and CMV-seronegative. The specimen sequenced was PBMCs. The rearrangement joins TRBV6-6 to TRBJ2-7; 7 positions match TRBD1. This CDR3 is CASSYSGTESYEQYF. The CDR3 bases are TGTGCCAGCAGTTACTCAGGGACAGAGTCCTACGAGCAGTACTTC.